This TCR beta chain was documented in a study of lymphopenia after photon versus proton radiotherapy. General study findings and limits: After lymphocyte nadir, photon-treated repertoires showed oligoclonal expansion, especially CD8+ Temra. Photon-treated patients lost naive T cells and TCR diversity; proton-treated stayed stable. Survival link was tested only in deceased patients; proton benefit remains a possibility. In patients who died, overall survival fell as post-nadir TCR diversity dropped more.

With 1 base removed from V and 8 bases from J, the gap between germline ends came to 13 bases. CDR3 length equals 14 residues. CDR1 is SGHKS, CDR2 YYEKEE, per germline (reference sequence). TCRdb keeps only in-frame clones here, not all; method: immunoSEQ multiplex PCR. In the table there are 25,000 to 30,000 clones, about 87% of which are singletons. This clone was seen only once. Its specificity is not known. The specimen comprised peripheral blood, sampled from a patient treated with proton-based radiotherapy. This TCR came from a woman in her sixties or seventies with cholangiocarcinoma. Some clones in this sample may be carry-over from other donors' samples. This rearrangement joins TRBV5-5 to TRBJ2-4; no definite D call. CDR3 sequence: CASSLLQAWDIQYF. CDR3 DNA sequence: TGTGCCAGCAGCTTGCTCCAGGCCTGGGACATTCAGTACTTC.